This is a list of T cell receptor beta chains from one sample in a study of cytomegalovirus exposure and HLA in healthy donors. Profiled with immunoSEQ multiplex PCR; TCRdb holds only in-frame clones, not every one. The specimen's table records 200,000 or so clones. The sample was PBMCs. The receptor source for this set is a girl aged 2-9 years in good health and CMV-seropositive. Both conserved end residues are part of each CDR3. The order of the fields is CDR3 DNA, CDR3 protein, D gene, V gene, J gene. D genes are given only for firm matches.

DNA: TGTGCCAGCAGCGGGACAGGGGGCAATCAGCCCCAGCATTTT
CDR3: CASSGTGGNQPQHF
D: TRBD1
V: TRBV5-6
J: TRBJ1-5

DNA: TGCGCCAGCACGTCTTTGGGGCCTCCCTACGAGCAGTACTTC
CDR3: CASTSLGPPYEQYF
D: .
V: TRBV4-1
J: TRBJ2-7

DNA: TGCGCCAGCAGCTTGTACGGGACTAGCGAGGAGACCCAGTACTTC
CDR3: CASSLYGTSEETQYF
D: TRBD2
V: TRBV5-1
J: TRBJ2-5

DNA: TGTGCCAGCAGTGAAGCGGGGGGGGCTCCCGGCTCACCCCTCCACTTT
CDR3: CASSEAGGAPGSPLHF
D: .
V: TRBV6-1
J: TRBJ1-6

DNA: TGTGCCAGTAGTATAGCCCGGGGTAGGAACGGGGAGCTGTTTTTT
CDR3: CASSIARGRNGELFF
D: .
V: TRBV19
J: TRBJ2-2

DNA: TGTGCCAGCAGTTTTGACAGGGGTTATCAGCCCCAGCATTTT
CDR3: CASSFDRGYQPQHF
D: TRBD1
V: TRBV27
J: TRBJ1-5

DNA: TGTGCCATCAGTTCCCTTGATACGCAGTATTTT
CDR3: CAISSLDTQYF
D: .
V: TRBV10-3
J: TRBJ2-3

DNA: TGTGCCAGCACCGGGACAGGGGTTCGCGAGCAGTACTTC
CDR3: CASTGTGVREQYF
D: TRBD1
V: TRBV27
J: TRBJ2-7

DNA: TGTGCCATCAGGACCGGGACAGATAACTATGGCTACACCTTC
CDR3: CAIRTGTDNYGYTF
D: TRBD1
V: TRBV10-3
J: TRBJ1-2

DNA: TGTGCCAGCGGGACTAGTTTGTATGAGCAGTTCTTC
CDR3: CASGTSLYEQFF
D: TRBD2
V: TRBV28
J: TRBJ2-1

DNA: TGTGCCAGCAGCTCTCAGGGCTCTCCTTCTGGGGCCAACGTCCTGACTTTC
CDR3: CASSSQGSPSGANVLTF
D: .
V: TRBV28
J: TRBJ2-6

DNA: TGCGCCAGCAGCTATTACCGGGGGACCAATGTTGACAATGAGCAGTTCTTC
CDR3: CASSYYRGTNVDNEQFF
D: .
V: TRBV5-1
J: TRBJ2-1

DNA: TGTGCCAGCAGCGGAAGCGGGGGTTATCAGCCCCAGCATTTT
CDR3: CASSGSGGYQPQHF
D: .
V: TRBV27
J: TRBJ1-5

DNA: TGTGCCAGTACCCCCACCCGGGCGGGAAGCTCCTACGAGCAGTACTTC
CDR3: CASTPTRAGSSYEQYF
D: .
V: TRBV19
J: TRBJ2-7

DNA: TGTGCCAGCAGCTTCGGGGGCACAGATACGCAGTATTTT
CDR3: CASSFGGTDTQYF
D: .
V: TRBV7-2
J: TRBJ2-3

DNA: TGTGCCAGCGGGGGTCGGGGCCTCTACGAGCAGTACTTC
CDR3: CASGGRGLYEQYF
D: .
V: TRBV19
J: TRBJ2-7

DNA: TGTGCCAGCTCACCAAAAATGTCGCAGTTCATGAACACTGAAGCTTTCTTT
CDR3: CASSPKMSQFMNTEAFF
D: .
V: TRBV18
J: TRBJ1-1

DNA: TGTGCCAGCAGTCCTCGGGCTACGCGGGAAAGGAGGAATGAGCAGTTCTTC
CDR3: CASSPRATRERRNEQFF
D: .
V: TRBV28
J: TRBJ2-1

DNA: TGTGCCAGCAGTTACTCGGCTAGCGTGGACAATGAGCAGTTCTTC
CDR3: CASSYSASVDNEQFF
D: .
V: TRBV6-6
J: TRBJ2-1

DNA: TGTGCCAGCAGACCCGGGACAGAAGAAACTTATGGCTACACCTTC
CDR3: CASRPGTEETYGYTF
D: TRBD1
V: TRBV5-7
J: TRBJ1-2

DNA: TGCAGTGCCTTGGAGACTAGCGGGATTAGTTTT
CDR3: CSALETSGISF
D: TRBD2
V: TRBV20-1
J: TRBJ2-3

DNA: TGTGCCTGGAGTGCCCGACAGTTTAGCACAGATACGCAGTATTTT
CDR3: CAWSARQFSTDTQYF
D: .
V: TRBV30
J: TRBJ2-3

DNA: TGTGCCAGCAGTTCCTCAGCGGGAGAGGAGGGGTATTTT
CDR3: CASSSSAGEEGYF
D: TRBD2
V: TRBV6-1
J: TRBJ2-3

DNA: TGTGCCAGCAGCGCGAGGACAGGGGAGATCTACAATGAGCAGTTCTTC
CDR3: CASSARTGEIYNEQFF
D: TRBD1
V: TRBV9
J: TRBJ2-1

DNA: TGTGCCAGCAGTTTACCGACCCCCGGACAGAATCAGCCCCAGCATTTT
CDR3: CASSLPTPGQNQPQHF
D: .
V: TRBV28
J: TRBJ1-5

DNA: TGTGCCAGCAGCTTAGCATCCGGGTCCGGCAGCTATAGCAATCAGCCCCAGCATTTT
CDR3: CASSLASGSGSYSNQPQHF
D: .
V: TRBV7-6
J: TRBJ1-5

DNA: TGTGCCAGCAGCACGCGGACTAGCGGGAGATACTTAGATACGCAGTATTTT
CDR3: CASSTRTSGRYLDTQYF
D: TRBD2
V: TRBV7-9
J: TRBJ2-3

DNA: TGTGCCAGCAGTATACCACCGGGGAACTATGGCTACACCTTC
CDR3: CASSIPPGNYGYTF
D: .
V: TRBV28
J: TRBJ1-2

DNA: TGTGCCAGCAGTTTAAGCAGGGCCTGGGGAAACACCATATATTTT
CDR3: CASSLSRAWGNTIYF
D: .
V: TRBV27
J: TRBJ1-3

DNA: TGTGCCAGCAGCTTACGAGCTAGCGGGAGTAGGAACACCGGGGAGCTGTTTTTT
CDR3: CASSLRASGSRNTGELFF
D: TRBD2
V: TRBV7-6
J: TRBJ2-2

DNA: TGCGCCAGCAGCTGGACCGGGACAGGGGCCTACGAGCAGTACTTC
CDR3: CASSWTGTGAYEQYF
D: TRBD1
V: TRBV5-1
J: TRBJ2-7

DNA: TGCGCCAGCAATTTGTGGACGGCGGGGACTGAAGCTTTCTTT
CDR3: CASNLWTAGTEAFF
D: .
V: TRBV5-1
J: TRBJ1-1

DNA: TGCAGCGTTGTGGGCCACCTAGGACTAGCGGGAGATAATGAGCAGTTCTTC
CDR3: CSVVGHLGLAGDNEQFF
D: TRBD2
V: TRBV29-1
J: TRBJ2-1